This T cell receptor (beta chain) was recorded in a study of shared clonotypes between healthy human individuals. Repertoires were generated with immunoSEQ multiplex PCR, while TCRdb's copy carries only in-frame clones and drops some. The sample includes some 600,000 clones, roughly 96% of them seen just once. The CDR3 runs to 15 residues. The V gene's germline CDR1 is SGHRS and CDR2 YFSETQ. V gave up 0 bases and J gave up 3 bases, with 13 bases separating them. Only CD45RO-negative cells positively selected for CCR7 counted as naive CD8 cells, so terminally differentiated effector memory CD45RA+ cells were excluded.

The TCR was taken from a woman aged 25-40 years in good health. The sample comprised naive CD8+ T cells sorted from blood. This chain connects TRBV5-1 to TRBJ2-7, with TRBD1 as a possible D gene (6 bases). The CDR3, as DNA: TGCGCCAGCAGCTTGGCACAGGGAGTTCTCTACGAGCAGTACTTC. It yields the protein CASSLAQGVLYEQYF.